This passage covers 2 T cell receptor beta chains from one sample sequenced in a study of a mutant IDH1 vaccine in newly diagnosed glioma. No antigen has been identified for these receptors. Regarding time point: week 23, last vaccination. Each vaccine dose was 300 ug of mutant IDH1 20-mer peptide, with topical imiquimod. Repertoires were generated with immunoSEQ multiplex PCR, while TCRdb's copy carries only in-frame clones and drops some. The sample shows about 65,000 clones, approximately 84% of them seen only once. The sequenced sample was PBMCs, obtained from a glioma patient whose treatment included an IDH1 peptide vaccine. Source of these receptors: a man aged 25 to 40 with glioma.

V usage is TRBV14 and J usage is TRBJ1-2, with TRBD1 identical over 11 bases. The germline gives CDR1 SGHDN, CDR2 FVKESK. The CDR3 contains 17 residues. With 1 base clipped from V and 8 bases from J, the junction kept 12 bases outside the gene matches. The CDR3 is CASSQVAGTGGLGGYTF. As DNA, the CDR3 is TGTGCCAGCAGCCAAGTCGCCGGGACAGGGGGATTAGGGGGCTACACCTTC.

The chain uses TRBV10-2 and TRBJ2-5; D is undetermined. Trimming stripped 8 bases from V and 2 bases from J, with 0 bases between. This CDR3 has 9 amino acids. In germline, CDR1 is WSHSY, CDR2 SAAADI. CDR3 protein: CASQETQYF. The CDR3 nucleotides are TGCGCCAGCCAAGAGACCCAGTACTTC.